The 17 T cell receptor beta chains presented below share a single source sample, sequenced in a study of T cells in Graves' hyperthyroidism and ophthalmopathy. Amplified TCR beta CDR3 regions derived from RNA transcripts. A first-round RT-PCR of the TCR CDR3 used the HTBI primer set. TCRdb analysed the multiplex PCR reads with MiXCR anew, one entry per CDR3 protein. This sample has about 290,000 distinct CDR3 sequences; 16% occur once, and the top ten carry approximately 31%. Sequencing input: blood. These receptors came from a man aged 25 to 40 with Graves' hyperthyroidism.

Written as DNA, the CDR3 is TGCAGTGCTAGAGGGGCTAGCGGGGGGCCTCACCGCCTTTACGAGCAGTACTTC. Translating it yields CSARGASGGPHRLYEQYF. This chain connects TRBV20-1 to TRBJ2-7; 11 nucleotides align to TRBD2. Unmatched junction bases numbered 15, after V lost 1 base and J lost 4 bases. Germline assignment: CDR1 DFQATT and CDR2 SNEGSKA (reference sequence). The CDR3 covers 18 residues.

Points on this clonotype: A much larger clone differs by one base, so this may be a read error. This chain connects TRBV28 to TRBJ1-2; no definite D call. V was shortened by 4 bases and J by 8 bases, with 17 bases between the two germline ends. The CDR3 consists of 14 residues. CDR1 and CDR2 from the germline V gene are MDHEN and SYDVKM. The CDR3 here is CASSSAGLSAGYTF. CDR3 DNA sequence: TGTGCCAGCAGTTCGGCCGGCCTCTCGGCGGGCTACACCTTC.

The genes are TRBV5-1 and TRBJ1-4; D possibly corresponds to TRBD1 (5 bases). The length of the CDR3 is 14 residues. Germline lookup yields CDR1 SGHRS and CDR2 YFSETQ. Between the trimmed V and J ends, which lost 5 bases and 4 bases, there was a span of 12 bases. The CDR3 is CASSIDRNNEKLFF. DNA of the CDR3: TGCGCCAGCAGTATTGACAGAAATAATGAAAAACTGTTTTTT.

This clonotype showed up many times. This chain uses TRBV2 with TRBJ1-5, with TRBD1 identical over 7 bases. Trimming took 3 bases from V and 0 from J; bases not matched to a gene: 5. CDR1 is SNHLY and CDR2 is FYNNEI in the germline V gene. The CDR3 length is 16 residues. CDR3 bases: TGTGCCAGCAGTGACAGGGGACAGTATAGCAATCAGCCCCAGCATTTT. Translating it yields CASSDRGQYSNQPQHF.

This rearrangement joins TRBV6-1 to TRBJ1-5, with D possibly being TRBD1 (6 bases). Germline V gene data show CDR1 as MNHNS and CDR2 as SASEGT. The CDR3 contains 14 residues. V was pared by 5 bases and J by 6 bases, with 14 bases between. DNA of the CDR3: TGTGCCAGCAGTCCCGGGGGCTGGGGTCAGCCCCAGCATTTT. This sequence encodes CASSPGGWGQPQHF.

This clonotype has ten or more counts. The chain links TRBV7-3 to TRBJ1-1; TRBD1 is a possible D gene (5 bases). Germline V CDR1 and CDR2: SGHTA, FQGTGA. The V end lost 6 bases, the J end lost 4 bases, and 18 bases lay between the germline ends. There are 15 residues in the CDR3. Here the CDR3 reads CASSLGRTSGTEAFF. CDR3 DNA sequence: TGTGCCAGCAGTTTGGGGCGAACTTCGGGCACTGAAGCTTTCTTT.

This clonotype has ten or more counts. The chain employs TRBV4-1 and TRBJ2-1; TRBD2 matches 10 bases. V dropped 3 bases and J dropped 9; count of bases not matched to a gene: 14. This CDR3 is built from 17 residues. The germline gives CDR1 MGHRA, CDR2 YSYEKL. This chain's CDR3 is CASSQVSGLAGVGEQFF. The CDR3, as DNA: TGCGCCAGCAGCCAGGTATCGGGCCTAGCGGGAGTTGGTGAGCAGTTCTTC.

This clonotype was seen ten or more times. The rearrangement uses TRBV11-1 and TRBJ2-1, with TRBD1 as a possible D gene (6 bases). CDR1 and CDR2 from the germline V gene are SGHAT and FQDESV (reference sequence). Trimming took 5 bases from V and 9 from J, leaving 26 bases between them. The CDR3 is 17 amino acids. CDR3 coding DNA: TGTGCCAGCAGCATCTACAGGGCGCAGAAGATTATAGGTGAGCAGTTCTTC. It encodes CASSIYRAQKIIGEQFF.

On this clonotype: This likely comes from a read error, as the CDR3 has no conserved phenylalanine or tryptophan at its end. The genes are TRBV7-9 and TRBJ2-7, with D tentatively TRBD1 (5 bases). CDR1 and CDR2 from the germline V gene are SEHNR and FQNEAQ (reference sequence). This CDR3 contains 16 residues. Trimming took off 4 bases at V and 3 bases at J, with 19 bases between the two ends. CDR3 DNA: TGTGCCAGCAGCTCGCCTAAGGGGCCGGAATACTACGAGCAGTACCTC. It codes for CASSSPKGPEYYEQYL.

This clonotype occurred a few times. The chain uses TRBV7-3 and TRBJ2-1, with TRBD1 identical over 8 bases. Germline CDR1 SGHTA, CDR2 FQGTGA. Trimming cost V 5 bases and J 9 bases; bases outside gene matches: 9. The CDR3 length is 14 residues. The CDR3: CASSLPATGGEQFF. The CDR3, as DNA: TGTGCCAGCAGCCTCCCAGCTACAGGGGGTGAGCAGTTCTTC.

A few counts support this clonotype. The chain has TRBV6-5 and TRBJ2-7, with a weak D call TRBD1 (5 bases). Looked up from germline, CDR1 is MNHEY and CDR2 is SVGAGI. Trimming shortened V by 2 bases and J by 7 bases, and 15 bases separated the two germline ends. The CDR3 length is 14 residues. DNA for the CDR3: TGTGCCAGCAGTTACCAGGGTGTAGGGCGGGAGCAGTACTTC. Its protein product is CASSYQGVGREQYF.

This clonotype has at least ten counts. Written as DNA, the CDR3 is TGCAGTGCAGAGAGCGGTTTTAACACAGATACGCAGTATTTT. Translated, it gives CSAESGFNTDTQYF. V is TRBV20-1 and J is TRBJ2-3, with D perhaps TRBD2 (5 bases). Trimming took 6 bases from V and 2 from J, leaving 15 bases between them. This CDR3 has 14 amino acids. Germline V gene lookup returns CDR1 DFQATT and CDR2 SNEGSKA (reference sequence).

This clonotype has only a few counts. The chain joins TRBV28 to TRBJ2-7; D not resolved. The CDR3 totals 14 residues. Germline V lookup: CDR1 MDHEN, CDR2 SYDVKM. V was trimmed by 3 bases and J by 2 bases, leaving 11 bases between them. CDR3 residues: CASSFRGYTYEQYF. The CDR3 DNA reads as TGTGCCAGCAGTTTCCGCGGCTACACCTACGAGCAGTACTTC.

This clonotype was picked up many times. The rearrangement uses TRBV7-2 and TRBJ2-1, with 13 nucleotides matching TRBD2. The V gene's germline CDR1 is SGHTA and CDR2 FQGNSA. Trimming took 5 bases from V and 9 from J; bases not matched to a gene: 7. The CDR3 sequence is 15 residues long. CDR3: CASSATSGRGVEQFF. The CDR3 DNA follows: TGTGCCAGCAGCGCCACTAGCGGGAGGGGAGTTGAGCAGTTCTTC.

This clonotype occurred many times. The V and J genes are TRBV29-1 and TRBJ1-1, with 10 positions matching TRBD1. Germline V gives CDR1 SQVTM, CDR2 ANQGSEA. V shed 7 bases and J 1 base; nucleotides not matched to a gene: 12. The CDR3 loop spans 16 amino acids. The chain's CDR3 is CSASGTGAFTNTEAFF. The DNA of the CDR3 is TGCAGCGCTAGTGGGACAGGGGCCTTTACGAACACTGAAGCTTTCTTT.

This clonotype has just a few counts. V usage is TRBV7-3 and J usage is TRBJ1-2; maybe TRBD1 (5 bases). Per germline, CDR1 SGHTA and CDR2 FQGTGA. CDR3 size: 12 residues. Trimming removed 5 bases at V and 14 bases at J, with 18 bases between. CDR3 amino acids: CASSIRSPGLTF. DNA for the CDR3: TGTGCCAGCAGCATTCGTAGCCCGGGGCTTACCTTC.

This clonotype showed up many times. The chain has TRBV12-3 or TRBV12-4 and TRBJ1-4; no definite D call. V shed 5 bases and J shed 8 bases, with 9 bases lying between them. The CDR3 has 12 amino acids. The CDR3 sequence: CASSRRGEKLFF. In DNA, the CDR3 is TGTGCCAGCAGTAGGAGAGGGGAAAAACTGTTTTTT.